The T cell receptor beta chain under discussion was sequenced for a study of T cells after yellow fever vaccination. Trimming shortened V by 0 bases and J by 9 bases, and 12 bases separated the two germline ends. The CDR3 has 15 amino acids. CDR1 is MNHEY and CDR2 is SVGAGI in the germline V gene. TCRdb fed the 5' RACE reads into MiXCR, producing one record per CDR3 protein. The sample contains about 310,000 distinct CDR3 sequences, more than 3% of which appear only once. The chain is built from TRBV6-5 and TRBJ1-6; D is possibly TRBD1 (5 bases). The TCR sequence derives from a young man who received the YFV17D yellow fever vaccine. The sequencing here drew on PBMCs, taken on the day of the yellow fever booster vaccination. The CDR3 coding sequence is TGTGCCAGCAGTTACTCGAGTCTTGGGGGTTCACCCCTCCACTTT. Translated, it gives CASSYSSLGGSPLHF.